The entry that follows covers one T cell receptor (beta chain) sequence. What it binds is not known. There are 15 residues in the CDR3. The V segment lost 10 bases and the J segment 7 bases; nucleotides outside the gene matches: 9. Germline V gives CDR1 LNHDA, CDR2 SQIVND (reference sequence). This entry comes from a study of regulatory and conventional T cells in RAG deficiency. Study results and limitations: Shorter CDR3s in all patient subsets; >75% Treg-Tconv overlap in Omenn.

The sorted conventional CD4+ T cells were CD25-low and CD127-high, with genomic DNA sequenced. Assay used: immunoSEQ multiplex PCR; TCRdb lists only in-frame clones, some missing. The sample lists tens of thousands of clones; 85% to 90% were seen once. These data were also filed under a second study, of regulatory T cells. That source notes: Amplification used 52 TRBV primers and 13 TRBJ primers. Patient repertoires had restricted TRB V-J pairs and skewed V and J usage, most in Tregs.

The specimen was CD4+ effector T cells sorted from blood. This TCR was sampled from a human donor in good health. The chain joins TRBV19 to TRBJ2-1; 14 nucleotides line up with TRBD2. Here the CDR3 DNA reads TGTGCCACCGGAGGACTAGCGGGGGGCGGGAATGAGCAGTTCTTC. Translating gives CATGGLAGGGNEQFF.